One T cell receptor beta chain is described in this entry. The sample originates from a study of blood T cell repertoires in COVID-19. Looking at the study overall: Sites across the United States, Italy and Spain contributed samples from acute and convalescent COVID-19. T cells, B-cell-depleted T cells, or PBMCs supplied cDNA or gDNA.

Some clones are missing from TCRdb's copy, which holds only in-frame ones; the method was immunoSEQ multiplex PCR. The data show about 90,000 clones, with 80% to 90% seen just once and 1.2% held by the top ten. The receptor was derived from a man aged 80 or over with active or convalescent COVID-19. The specimen was peripheral blood.

As DNA, the CDR3 is TGCGCCAGCAGCTCTGGGACTAGCGGGGGGGCTAGCACAGATACGCAGTATTTT. Translating it yields CASSSGTSGGASTDTQYF. This chain connects TRBV5-1 to TRBJ2-3; the match to TRBD2 covers 16 bases. Germline CDR1 and CDR2: SGHRS and YFSETQ. The CDR3 loop spans 18 amino acids. V lost 3 bases to trimming and J lost 0 bases; unmatched junction nucleotides: 4.